A selection of T cell receptor beta chains follows, all from one sample in a study of sequential checkpoint blockade in melanoma. Only in-frame clones appear in the TCRdb table, and some are missing; sequencing was by immunoSEQ multiplex PCR. The repertoire holds under 20,000 clones, with roughly 28% as singletons. The sequencing used tumor tissue (inferred from file names), collected from a patient given nivolumab and ipilimumab in sequence. These receptors came from a human donor with melanoma. Both conserved end residues are part of each CDR3. Each record gives: clone size, D gene, J gene, V gene, CDR3 protein, CDR3 DNA. A D gene is named only where the DNA matches it firmly. Clone sizes are given selectively: once, few, many, or a class where the clone is expanded.

abundance: few
d_gene: .
j_gene: TRBJ1-4
v_gene: TRBV29-1
CDR3aa: CSGGRTNEKLFF
CDR3nt: TGCAGCGGTGGGAGGACTAATGAAAAACTGTTTTTT

abundance: few
d_gene: .
j_gene: TRBJ1-1
v_gene: TRBV30
CDR3aa: CAWKTANTEAFF
CDR3nt: TGTGCCTGGAAGACAGCGAACACTGAAGCTTTCTTT

abundance: few
d_gene: TRBD2
j_gene: TRBJ2-5
v_gene: TRBV6-8
CDR3aa: CASRETSGRGAETQYF
CDR3nt: TGTGCCAGCAGAGAGACTAGCGGGAGGGGGGCAGAGACCCAGTACTTC

abundance: .
d_gene: .
j_gene: TRBJ2-7
v_gene: TRBV5-1
CDR3aa: CASSLVAGKGTYEQYF
CDR3nt: TGCGCCAGCAGCTTGGTGGCTGGTAAGGGGACCTACGAGCAGTACTTC

abundance: .
d_gene: .
j_gene: TRBJ2-1
v_gene: TRBV19
CDR3aa: CASRSREGVLYNEQFF
CDR3nt: TGTGCCAGTAGGTCTCGGGAAGGGGTTTTGTACAATGAGCAGTTCTTC

abundance: .
d_gene: TRBD2
j_gene: TRBJ2-1
v_gene: TRBV28
CDR3aa: CASSYLAGGEQFF
CDR3nt: TGTGCCAGCAGTTATCTAGCGGGAGGGGAGCAGTTCTTC

abundance: .
d_gene: .
j_gene: TRBJ1-2
v_gene: TRBV19
CDR3aa: CASSIDPGVNYGYTF
CDR3nt: TGTGCCAGTAGTATAGACCCGGGAGTTAACTATGGCTACACCTTC

abundance: .
d_gene: .
j_gene: TRBJ1-1
v_gene: TRBV25-1
CDR3aa: CASSGPLLRLDTEAFF
CDR3nt: TGTGCCAGCAGTGGACCACTCTTGCGCCTGGACACTGAAGCTTTCTTT

abundance: .
d_gene: TRBD2
j_gene: TRBJ2-3
v_gene: TRBV5-1
CDR3aa: CASSLTGGSVTDTQYF
CDR3nt: TGCGCCAGCAGCTTGACCGGCGGGAGCGTGACAGATACGCAGTATTTT

abundance: .
d_gene: .
j_gene: TRBJ1-2
v_gene: TRBV19
CDR3aa: CASSMSPQFYGYTF
CDR3nt: TGTGCCAGTAGTATGAGTCCCCAGTTCTATGGCTACACCTTC

abundance: .
d_gene: .
j_gene: TRBJ2-2
v_gene: TRBV15
CDR3aa: CATSKEGLGTGELFF
CDR3nt: TGTGCCACCAGCAAGGAGGGCCTGGGAACCGGGGAGCTGTTTTTT

abundance: .
d_gene: .
j_gene: TRBJ2-7
v_gene: TRBV14
CDR3aa: CASSAGPESYEQYF
CDR3nt: TGTGCCAGCAGTGCCGGGCCTGAGAGTTACGAGCAGTACTTC

abundance: many
d_gene: TRBD1
j_gene: TRBJ1-5
v_gene: TRBV9
CDR3aa: CASSSGQGLNQPQHF
CDR3nt: TGTGCCAGCAGCTCGGGACAGGGGCTCAATCAGCCCCAGCATTTT

abundance: .
d_gene: .
j_gene: TRBJ1-2
v_gene: TRBV15
CDR3aa: CATSRDPGVSYGYTF
CDR3nt: TGTGCCACCAGCAGAGATCCGGGTGTCTCCTATGGCTACACCTTC

abundance: .
d_gene: TRBD2
j_gene: TRBJ2-1
v_gene: TRBV6-8
CDR3aa: CASSRRLAGGPNEQFF
CDR3nt: TGTGCCAGCAGTCGCCGACTAGCGGGAGGGCCTAATGAGCAGTTCTTC

abundance: many
d_gene: TRBD1
j_gene: TRBJ1-5
v_gene: TRBV11-3
CDR3aa: CASSSGQGSLDQPQHF
CDR3nt: TGTGCCAGCAGCTCGGGACAGGGTTCCTTGGATCAGCCCCAGCATTTT

abundance: .
d_gene: .
j_gene: TRBJ1-5
v_gene: TRBV6-8
CDR3aa: CARETPYSNQPQHF
CDR3nt: TGTGCCAGAGAGACACCCTATAGCAATCAGCCCCAGCATTTT

abundance: few
d_gene: .
j_gene: TRBJ1-1
v_gene: TRBV2
CDR3aa: CASLQVPTEAFF
CDR3nt: TGTGCCAGCCTACAGGTCCCCACTGAAGCTTTCTTT

abundance: .
d_gene: .
j_gene: TRBJ2-3
v_gene: TRBV12-2
CDR3aa: CAGQGGLGTDTQYF
CDR3nt: TGTGCCGGACAAGGGGGACTTGGCACAGATACGCAGTATTTT

abundance: .
d_gene: .
j_gene: TRBJ2-3
v_gene: TRBV4-1
CDR3aa: CASSHLTDTQYF
CDR3nt: TGCGCCAGCAGCCACCTCACAGATACGCAGTATTTT

abundance: many
d_gene: TRBD2
j_gene: TRBJ2-3
v_gene: TRBV9
CDR3aa: CASSLDGTSGSTDTQYF
CDR3nt: TGTGCCAGCAGCTTAGACGGGACTAGCGGGAGCACAGATACGCAGTATTTT

abundance: few
d_gene: .
j_gene: TRBJ2-5
v_gene: TRBV30
CDR3aa: CAWKWGGRGLQETQYF
CDR3nt: TGTGCCTGGAAGTGGGGGGGCCGGGGCCTTCAAGAGACCCAGTACTTC

abundance: .
d_gene: .
j_gene: TRBJ2-3
v_gene: TRBV5-1
CDR3aa: CASSLVGHSSTDTQYF
CDR3nt: TGCGCCAGCAGCTTGGTGGGGCATTCTAGCACAGATACGCAGTATTTT

abundance: .
d_gene: .
j_gene: TRBJ2-3
v_gene: TRBV19
CDR3aa: CASSMGHTDTQYF
CDR3nt: TGTGCCAGTAGTATGGGACACACAGATACGCAGTATTTT

abundance: many
d_gene: .
j_gene: TRBJ2-7
v_gene: TRBV11-3
CDR3aa: CASSLRASSGEQYF
CDR3nt: TGTGCCAGCAGCTTACGGGCGTCGAGCGGCGAGCAGTACTTC

abundance: few
d_gene: .
j_gene: TRBJ1-2
v_gene: TRBV6-8
CDR3aa: CASSYGGGTNYGYTF
CDR3nt: TGTGCCAGCAGTTATGGTGGGGGAACTAACTATGGCTACACCTTC

abundance: .
d_gene: .
j_gene: TRBJ2-4
v_gene: TRBV14
CDR3aa: CASSRGGGANIQYF
CDR3nt: TGTGCCAGCAGCCGGGGAGGGGGCGCGAACATTCAGTACTTC

abundance: .
d_gene: TRBD2
j_gene: TRBJ2-5
v_gene: TRBV11-3
CDR3aa: CASSLKRLAGGQETQYF
CDR3nt: TGTGCCAGCAGCTTAAAACGGCTAGCGGGGGGCCAAGAGACCCAGTACTTC

abundance: .
d_gene: .
j_gene: TRBJ2-5
v_gene: TRBV23-1
CDR3aa: CASSQDLGAKETQYF
CDR3nt: TGCGCCAGCAGCCAAGATCTTGGGGCGAAGGAGACCCAGTACTTC

abundance: .
d_gene: .
j_gene: TRBJ1-5
v_gene: TRBV28
CDR3aa: CASSLSGENQPQHF
CDR3nt: TGTGCCAGCAGTTTATCGGGGGAAAATCAGCCCCAGCATTTT

abundance: few
d_gene: .
j_gene: TRBJ1-1
v_gene: TRBV6-8
CDR3aa: CASSYGGLDTEAFF
CDR3nt: TGTGCCAGCAGTTACGGGGGGCTGGACACTGAAGCTTTCTTT

abundance: few
d_gene: .
j_gene: TRBJ2-1
v_gene: TRBV6-7
CDR3aa: CASSYGFEQFF
CDR3nt: TGTGCCAGCAGTTACGGCTTTGAGCAGTTCTTC

abundance: few
d_gene: .
j_gene: TRBJ2-3
v_gene: TRBV6-8
CDR3aa: CASSSLVSTQYF
CDR3nt: TGTGCCAGCAGCTCGCTCGTGAGTACGCAGTATTTT

abundance: few
d_gene: .
j_gene: TRBJ2-1
v_gene: TRBV4-1
CDR3aa: CASSQDPGNSYNEQFF
CDR3nt: TGCGCCAGCAGCCAAGATCCGGGGAACTCCTACAATGAGCAGTTCTTC

abundance: .
d_gene: TRBD1
j_gene: TRBJ2-5
v_gene: TRBV6-8
CDR3aa: CASSILQGAQETQYF
CDR3nt: TGTGCCAGCAGTATTCTACAGGGGGCTCAGGAGACCCAGTACTTC

abundance: few
d_gene: .
j_gene: TRBJ2-7
v_gene: TRBV18
CDR3aa: CASSPNSGSYEQYF
CDR3nt: TGTGCCAGCTCACCAAATTCAGGCTCCTACGAGCAGTACTTC

abundance: few
d_gene: .
j_gene: TRBJ2-3
v_gene: TRBV6-8
CDR3aa: CASIPEAGSGSDTQYF
CDR3nt: TGTGCCAGCATCCCGGAGGCGGGTTCTGGATCAGATACGCAGTATTTT

abundance: .
d_gene: .
j_gene: TRBJ2-1
v_gene: TRBV9
CDR3aa: CASSLGQGGTYNEQFF
CDR3nt: TGTGCCAGCAGCCTAGGCCAGGGGGGTACTTACAATGAGCAGTTCTTC

abundance: few
d_gene: .
j_gene: TRBJ1-4
v_gene: TRBV9
CDR3aa: CASSAGQSGEKLFF
CDR3nt: TGTGCCAGCAGTGCGGGCCAGTCTGGTGAAAAACTGTTTTTT

abundance: .
d_gene: TRBD2
j_gene: TRBJ2-3
v_gene: TRBV19
CDR3aa: CASSLGTSGSADTQYF
CDR3nt: TGTGCCAGTAGTCTAGGGACTAGCGGGAGCGCAGATACGCAGTATTTT

abundance: .
d_gene: TRBD1
j_gene: TRBJ1-4
v_gene: TRBV18
CDR3aa: CASSPGTGFEKLFF
CDR3nt: TGTGCCAGCTCACCCGGGACAGGGTTTGAAAAACTGTTTTTT

abundance: few
d_gene: .
j_gene: TRBJ1-4
v_gene: TRBV30
CDR3aa: CAWSATVGEKLFF
CDR3nt: TGTGCCTGGAGTGCGACAGTAGGTGAAAAACTGTTTTTT

abundance: many
d_gene: .
j_gene: TRBJ1-2
v_gene: TRBV7-6
CDR3aa: CASSLYRSPDSNYGYTF
CDR3nt: TGTGCCAGCAGCTTGTATCGGTCCCCGGACAGTAACTATGGCTACACCTTC

abundance: few
d_gene: .
j_gene: TRBJ1-4
v_gene: TRBV6-8
CDR3aa: CASSYVPLSGTNEKLFF
CDR3nt: TGTGCCAGCAGTTACGTGCCCTTGTCAGGGACTAATGAAAAACTGTTTTTT

abundance: .
d_gene: TRBD1
j_gene: TRBJ1-1
v_gene: TRBV18
CDR3aa: CASSPQTGKDTEAFF
CDR3nt: TGTGCCAGCTCACCCCAGACAGGGAAGGACACTGAAGCTTTCTTT

abundance: .
d_gene: TRBD2
j_gene: TRBJ2-5
v_gene: TRBV9
CDR3aa: CASSPGTSGRAMKETQYF
CDR3nt: TGTGCCAGCAGCCCCGGGACTAGCGGGAGGGCAATGAAAGAGACCCAGTACTTC

abundance: .
d_gene: .
j_gene: TRBJ1-3
v_gene: TRBV7-1
CDR3aa: CASGLAGRNTIYF
CDR3nt: TGTGCCAGTGGGCTGGCAGGGCGAAACACCATATATTTT

abundance: once
d_gene: .
j_gene: TRBJ1-2
v_gene: TRBV29-1
CDR3aa: CSVKTGSLFGYTF
CDR3nt: TGCAGCGTTAAAACCGGGAGCCTTTTCGGCTACACCTTC